This TCR beta chain was documented in a study of T-cell memory formation after mild COVID-19. Study at large: TCR clusters largely stayed donor specific. Whole-study results and caveats: Memory from before infection featured some responding clones, which suggests cross-reactive memory joined. Contracting CD4+ clones sat mainly in CM and EM; CD8+ in EMRA.

TCR alpha and TCR beta cDNA libraries with sample barcodes and UMIs came from 5'RACE using constant-segment primers. TCRdb analysed the 5' RACE reads with MiXCR anew, one entry per CDR3 protein. The sample lists tens of thousands of distinct CDR3 sequences, roughly 15% seen once, with 1.1% to 1.5% in the top ten. This clonotype has just a few counts. What it recognizes is unknown. There are 16 residues in the CDR3. After removal of 0 bases from V and 1 base from J, the junction contained 5 bases not matched to a gene. CDR1 is SGHVS and CDR2 is FQNEAQ in the germline V gene. The sequenced sample consisted of PBMCs or a T cell subset sorted from them (not recorded which). This TCR was sampled from an adult who had mild COVID-19 (a few samples of this study predate the infection). Cell type and time point are not known. The chain employs TRBV7-8 and TRBJ1-1, with TRBD1 matching over 7 bases. Here the CDR3 reads CASSLAVQGRNTEAFF. The CDR3 nucleotides are TGTGCCAGCAGCTTAGCGGTACAGGGGCGGAACACTGAAGCTTTCTTT. Variable domain in full (rest from reference TRBV7-8 and TRBJ1-1): GAGVSQSPRYKVAKRGQDVALRCDPISGHVSLFWYQQALGQGPEFLTYFQNEAQLDKSGLPSDRFFAERPEGSVSTLKIQRTQQEDSAVYLCASSLAVQGRNTEAFFGQGTRLTVV.